This TCR beta chain emerged from a study of blood T cell repertoires in COVID-19. TCRdb's table, derived via immunoSEQ multiplex PCR, lists solely in-frame clones and lacks some. The sample contains 40,000 to 50,000 clones, roughly 73% of which appear only once. This clone was seen many times. V was clipped by 4 bases and J by 0 bases; unmatched bases: 9. Germline values: CDR1 LGHNA, CDR2 YSLEER. CDR3 length: 17 amino acids. The rearrangement uses TRBV4-3 and TRBJ2-3, with TRBD2 matching 8 bases. Sequenced input: peripheral blood. This clonotype was sampled from a woman in her seventies with acute or convalescent COVID-19. The CDR3 region has the DNA TGCGCCAGCAGCCTCGATAGAGCGGGGGACAGCACAGATACGCAGTATTTT. Translation: CASSLDRAGDSTDTQYF.